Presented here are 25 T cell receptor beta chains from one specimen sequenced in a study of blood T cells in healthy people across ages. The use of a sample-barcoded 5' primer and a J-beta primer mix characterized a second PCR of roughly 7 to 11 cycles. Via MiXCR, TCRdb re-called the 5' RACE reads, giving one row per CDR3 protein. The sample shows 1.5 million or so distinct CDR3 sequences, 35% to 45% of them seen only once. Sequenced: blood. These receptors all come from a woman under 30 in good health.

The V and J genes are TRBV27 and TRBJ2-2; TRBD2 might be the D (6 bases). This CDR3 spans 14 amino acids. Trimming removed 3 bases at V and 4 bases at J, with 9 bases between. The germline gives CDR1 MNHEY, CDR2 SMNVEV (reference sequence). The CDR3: CASSFRETTGELFF. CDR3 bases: TGTGCCAGCAGTTTCCGGGAGACCACCGGGGAGCTGTTTTTT.

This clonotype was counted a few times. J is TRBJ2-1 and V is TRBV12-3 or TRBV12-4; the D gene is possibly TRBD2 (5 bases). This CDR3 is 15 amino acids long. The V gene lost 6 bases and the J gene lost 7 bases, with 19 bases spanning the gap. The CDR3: CASSPTAPRGNEQFF. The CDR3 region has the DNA TGTGCCAGCAGCCCTACGGCCCCCCGAGGGAATGAGCAGTTCTTC.

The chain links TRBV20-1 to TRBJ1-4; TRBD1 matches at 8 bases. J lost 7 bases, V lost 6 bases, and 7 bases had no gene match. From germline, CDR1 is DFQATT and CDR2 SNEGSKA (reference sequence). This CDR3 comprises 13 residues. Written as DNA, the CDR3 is TGCAGTGCAACGACAGGGGTGACTGAAAAACTGTTTTTT. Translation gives CSATTGVTEKLFF.

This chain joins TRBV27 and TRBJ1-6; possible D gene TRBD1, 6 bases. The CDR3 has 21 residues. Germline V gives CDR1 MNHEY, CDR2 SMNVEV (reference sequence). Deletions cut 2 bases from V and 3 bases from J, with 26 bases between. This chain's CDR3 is CASSLTPTGSATHFYNSPLHF. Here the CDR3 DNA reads TGTGCCAGCAGTTTAACCCCGACAGGCTCCGCAACTCACTTCTATAATTCACCCCTCCACTTT.

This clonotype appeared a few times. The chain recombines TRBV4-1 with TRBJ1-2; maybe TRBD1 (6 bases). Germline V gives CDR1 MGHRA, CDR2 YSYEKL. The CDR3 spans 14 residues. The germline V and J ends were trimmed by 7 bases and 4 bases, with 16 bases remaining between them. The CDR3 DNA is TGCGCCAGCAACCCGGCGGAGGGGGGCTATGGCTACACCTTC. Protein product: CASNPAEGGYGYTF.

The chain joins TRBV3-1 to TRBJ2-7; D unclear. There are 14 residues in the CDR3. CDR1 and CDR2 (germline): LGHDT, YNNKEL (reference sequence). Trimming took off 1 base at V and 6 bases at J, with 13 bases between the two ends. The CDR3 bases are TGTGCCAGCAGCCAAGTAAGAGTACCCGGCGAGCAGTACTTC. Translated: CASSQVRVPGEQYF.

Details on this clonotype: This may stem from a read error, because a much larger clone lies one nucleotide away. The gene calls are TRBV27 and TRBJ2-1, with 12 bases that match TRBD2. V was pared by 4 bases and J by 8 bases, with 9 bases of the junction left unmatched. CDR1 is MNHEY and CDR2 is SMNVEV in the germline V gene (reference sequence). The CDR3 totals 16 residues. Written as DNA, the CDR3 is TGTGCCAGCAGTTCGACTAGCGGGGGTGCAATCCATGAGCAGTTCTTC. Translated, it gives CASSSTSGGAIHEQFF.

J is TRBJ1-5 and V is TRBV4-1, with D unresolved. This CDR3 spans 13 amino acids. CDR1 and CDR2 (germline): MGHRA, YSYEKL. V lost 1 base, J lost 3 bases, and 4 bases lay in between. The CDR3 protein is CASSQGINQPQHF. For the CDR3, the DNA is TGCGCCAGCAGCCAAGGAATCAATCAGCCCCAGCATTTT.

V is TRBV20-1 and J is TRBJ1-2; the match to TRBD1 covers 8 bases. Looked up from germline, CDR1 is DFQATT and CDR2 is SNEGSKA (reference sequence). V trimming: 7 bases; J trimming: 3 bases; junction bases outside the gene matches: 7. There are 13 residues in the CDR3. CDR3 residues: CSVTGGGDYGYTF. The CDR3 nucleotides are TGCAGTGTAACAGGGGGAGGTGACTATGGCTACACCTTC.

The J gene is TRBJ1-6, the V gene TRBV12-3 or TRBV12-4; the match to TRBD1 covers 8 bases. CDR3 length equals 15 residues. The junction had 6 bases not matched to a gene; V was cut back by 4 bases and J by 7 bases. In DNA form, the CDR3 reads TGTGCCAGCAGTTGGACAGGACAGGGCAATTCACCCCTCCACTTT. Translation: CASSWTGQGNSPLHF.

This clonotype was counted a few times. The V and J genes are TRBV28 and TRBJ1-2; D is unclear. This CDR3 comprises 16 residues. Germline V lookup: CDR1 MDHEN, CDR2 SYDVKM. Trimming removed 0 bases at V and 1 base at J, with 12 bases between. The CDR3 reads CASSLWDSGLNYGYTF. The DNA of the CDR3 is TGTGCCAGCAGTTTATGGGATTCTGGACTTAACTATGGCTACACCTTC.

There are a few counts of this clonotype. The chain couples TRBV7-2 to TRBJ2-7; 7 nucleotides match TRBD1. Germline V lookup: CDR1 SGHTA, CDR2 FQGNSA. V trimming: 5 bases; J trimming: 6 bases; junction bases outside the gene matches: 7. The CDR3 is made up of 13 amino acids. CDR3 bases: TGTGCCAGCAGCACTACAGGGGTGGGCGAGCAGTACTTC. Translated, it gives CASSTTGVGEQYF.

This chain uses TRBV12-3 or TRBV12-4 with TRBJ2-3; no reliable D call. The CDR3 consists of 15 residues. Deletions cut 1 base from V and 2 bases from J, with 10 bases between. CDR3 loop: CASSLGQINTDTQYF. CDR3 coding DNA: TGTGCCAGCAGTTTAGGGCAGATCAACACAGATACGCAGTATTTT.

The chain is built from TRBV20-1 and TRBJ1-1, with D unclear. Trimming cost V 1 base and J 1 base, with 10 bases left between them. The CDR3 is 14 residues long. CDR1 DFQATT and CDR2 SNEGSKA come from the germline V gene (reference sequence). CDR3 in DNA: TGCAGTGCTAGAGTGGGTCAAGAGAACACTGAAGCTTTCTTT. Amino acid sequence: CSARVGQENTEAFF.

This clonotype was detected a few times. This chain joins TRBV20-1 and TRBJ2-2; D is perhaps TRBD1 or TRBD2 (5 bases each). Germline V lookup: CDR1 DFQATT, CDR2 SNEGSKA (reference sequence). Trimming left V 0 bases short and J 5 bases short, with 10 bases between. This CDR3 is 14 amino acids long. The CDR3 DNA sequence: TGCAGTGCTAGAGATTCGTGGGGGACCGGGGAGCTGTTTTTT. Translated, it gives CSARDSWGTGELFF.

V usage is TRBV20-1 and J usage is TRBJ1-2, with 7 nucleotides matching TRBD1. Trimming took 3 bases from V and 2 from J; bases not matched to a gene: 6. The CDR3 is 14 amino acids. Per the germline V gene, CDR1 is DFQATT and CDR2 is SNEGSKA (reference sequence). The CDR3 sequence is CSASTGVENYGYTF. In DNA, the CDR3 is TGCAGTGCTAGCACAGGGGTTGAGAACTATGGCTACACCTTC.

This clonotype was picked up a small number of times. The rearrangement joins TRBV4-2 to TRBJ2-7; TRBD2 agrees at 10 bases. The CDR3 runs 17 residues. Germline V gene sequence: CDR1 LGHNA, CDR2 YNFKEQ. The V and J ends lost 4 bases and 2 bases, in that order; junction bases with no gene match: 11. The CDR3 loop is CASSRLGWTSGTYEQYF. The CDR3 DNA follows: TGTGCCAGCAGCCGGCTGGGGTGGACTAGCGGAACCTACGAGCAGTACTTC.

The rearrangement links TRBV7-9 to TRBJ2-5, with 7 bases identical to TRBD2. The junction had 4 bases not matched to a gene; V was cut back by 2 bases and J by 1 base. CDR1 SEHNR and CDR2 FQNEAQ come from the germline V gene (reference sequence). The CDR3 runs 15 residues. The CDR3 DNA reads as TGTGCCAGCAGCTTATATTCGGGAGGCCAAGAGACCCAGTACTTC. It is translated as CASSLYSGGQETQYF.

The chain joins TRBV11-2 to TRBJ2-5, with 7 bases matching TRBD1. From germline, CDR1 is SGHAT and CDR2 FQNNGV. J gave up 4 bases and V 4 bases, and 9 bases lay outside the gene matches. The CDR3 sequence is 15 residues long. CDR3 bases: TGTGCCAGCAGCTCGTACAGGGGAAGGGGAGAGACCCAGTACTTC. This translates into CASSSYRGRGETQYF.

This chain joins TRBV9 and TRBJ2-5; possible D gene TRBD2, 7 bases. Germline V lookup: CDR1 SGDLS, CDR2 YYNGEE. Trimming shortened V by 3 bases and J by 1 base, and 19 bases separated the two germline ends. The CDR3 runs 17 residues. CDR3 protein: CASSEGGSPNFQETQYF. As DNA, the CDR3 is TGTGCCAGCAGCGAGGGGGGGTCGCCAAACTTCCAAGAGACCCAGTACTTC.

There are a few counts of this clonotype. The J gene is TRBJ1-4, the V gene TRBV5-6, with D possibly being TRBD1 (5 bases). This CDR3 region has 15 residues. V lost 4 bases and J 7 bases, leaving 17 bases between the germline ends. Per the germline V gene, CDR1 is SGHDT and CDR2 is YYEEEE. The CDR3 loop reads CASSQLAGGSEKLFF. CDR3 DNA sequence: TGTGCCAGCAGCCAACTCGCGGGGGGTAGTGAAAAACTGTTTTTT.

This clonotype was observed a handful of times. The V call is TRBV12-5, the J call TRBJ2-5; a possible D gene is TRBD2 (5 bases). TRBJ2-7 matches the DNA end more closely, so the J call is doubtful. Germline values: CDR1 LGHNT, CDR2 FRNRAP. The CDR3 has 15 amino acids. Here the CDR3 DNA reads TGTGCTAGTGGTTTGGTATGGGCCAAGAGGGACGAGCAGTACTTC. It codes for CASGLVWAKRDEQYF.

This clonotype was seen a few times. The CDR3 DNA is TGCAGTGCTAGACTTCTTGATCGGGATACGCAGTATTTT. Protein: CSARLLDRDTQYF. V gene TRBV20-1 combines with J gene TRBJ2-3, with D unclear. The CDR3 is 13 residues long. V shed 2 bases and J shed 6 bases, with 12 bases lying between them. Germline V CDR1 and CDR2: DFQATT, SNEGSKA (reference sequence).

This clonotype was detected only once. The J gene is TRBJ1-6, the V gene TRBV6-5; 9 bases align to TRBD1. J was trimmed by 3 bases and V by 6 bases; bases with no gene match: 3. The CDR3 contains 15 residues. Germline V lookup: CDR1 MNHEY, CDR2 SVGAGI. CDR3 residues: CASRGQGNYNSPLHF. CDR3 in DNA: TGTGCCAGCAGAGGACAGGGGAACTATAATTCACCCCTCCACTTT.

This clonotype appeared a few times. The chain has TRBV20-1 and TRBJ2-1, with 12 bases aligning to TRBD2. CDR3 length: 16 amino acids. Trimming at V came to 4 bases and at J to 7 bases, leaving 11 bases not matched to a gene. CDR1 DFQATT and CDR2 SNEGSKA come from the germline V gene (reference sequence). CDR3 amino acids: CSAISLAGGPQNEQFF. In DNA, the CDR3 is TGCAGTGCTATATCCCTAGCGGGAGGGCCTCAAAATGAGCAGTTCTTC.